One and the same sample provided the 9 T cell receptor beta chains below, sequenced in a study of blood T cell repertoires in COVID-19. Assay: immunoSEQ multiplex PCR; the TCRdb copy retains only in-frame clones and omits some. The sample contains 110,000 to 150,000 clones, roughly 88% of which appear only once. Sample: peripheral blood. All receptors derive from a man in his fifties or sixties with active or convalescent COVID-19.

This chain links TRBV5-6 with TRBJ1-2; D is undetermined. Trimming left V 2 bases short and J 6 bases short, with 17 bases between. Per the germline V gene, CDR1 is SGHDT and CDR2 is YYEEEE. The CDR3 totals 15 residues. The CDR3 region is CASSFFGVGRNGYTF. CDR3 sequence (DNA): TGTGCCAGCAGCTTCTTCGGAGTGGGGAGAAATGGCTACACCTTC.

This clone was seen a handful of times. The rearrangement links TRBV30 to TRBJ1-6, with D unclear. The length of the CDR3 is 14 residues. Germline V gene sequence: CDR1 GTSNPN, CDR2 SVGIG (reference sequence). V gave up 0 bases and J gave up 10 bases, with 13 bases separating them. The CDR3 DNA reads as TGTGCCTGGAGTGTACTCAGGACTACGTCACCCCTCCACTTT. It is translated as CAWSVLRTTSPLHF.

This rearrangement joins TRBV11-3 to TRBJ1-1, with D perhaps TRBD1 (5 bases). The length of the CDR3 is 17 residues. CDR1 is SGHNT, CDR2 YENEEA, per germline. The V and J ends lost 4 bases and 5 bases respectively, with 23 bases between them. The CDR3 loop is CASSSAGGPPGGTEAFF. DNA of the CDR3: TGTGCCAGCAGCTCCGCGGGGGGACCCCCAGGAGGAACTGAAGCTTTCTTT.

CDR3 region: CASSLARRSRDAKNIQYF. CDR3 bases: TGTGCCAGCAGCTTAGCGCGTCGGTCGAGGGATGCCAAAAACATTCAGTACTTC. This sequence joins TRBV7-2 and TRBJ2-4; the D gene is possibly TRBD2 (5 bases). The CDR3 has 18 residues. Between the trimmed V and J ends, which lost 0 bases and 1 base, there was a span of 16 bases. Germline V gene data show CDR1 as SGHTA and CDR2 as FQGNSA.

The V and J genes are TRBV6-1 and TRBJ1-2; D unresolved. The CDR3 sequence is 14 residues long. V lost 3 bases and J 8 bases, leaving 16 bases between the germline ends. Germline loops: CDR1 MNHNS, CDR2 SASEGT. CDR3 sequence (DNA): TGTGCCAGCAGTGAGTCTAGCTACACTATGGGCTACACCTTC. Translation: CASSESSYTMGYTF.

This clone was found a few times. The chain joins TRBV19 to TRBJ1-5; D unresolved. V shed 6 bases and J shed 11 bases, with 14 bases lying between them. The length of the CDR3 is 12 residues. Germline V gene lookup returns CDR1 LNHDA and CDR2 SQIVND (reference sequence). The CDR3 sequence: CASSPREGAQHF. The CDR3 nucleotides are TGTGCCAGTAGCCCCCGGGAAGGCGCCCAGCATTTT.

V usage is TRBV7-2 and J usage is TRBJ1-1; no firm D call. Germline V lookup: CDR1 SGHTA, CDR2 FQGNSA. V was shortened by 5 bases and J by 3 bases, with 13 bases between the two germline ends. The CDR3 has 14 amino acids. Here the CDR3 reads CASSPDTDYTEAFF. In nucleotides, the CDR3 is TGTGCCAGCAGCCCCGACACAGATTACACTGAAGCTTTCTTT.

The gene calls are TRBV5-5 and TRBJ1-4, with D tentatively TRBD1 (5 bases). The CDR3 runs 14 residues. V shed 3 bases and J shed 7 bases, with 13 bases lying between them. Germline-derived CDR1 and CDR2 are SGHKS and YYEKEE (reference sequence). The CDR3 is CASSSGGISEKLFF. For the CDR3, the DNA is TGTGCCAGCAGCTCGGGGGGTATTAGTGAAAAACTGTTTTTT.

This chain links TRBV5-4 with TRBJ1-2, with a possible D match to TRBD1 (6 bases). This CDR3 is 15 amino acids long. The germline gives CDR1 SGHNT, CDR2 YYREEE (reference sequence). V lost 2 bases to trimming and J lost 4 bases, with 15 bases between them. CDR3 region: CASSLQGSRGYGYTF. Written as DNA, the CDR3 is TGTGCCAGCAGCTTACAGGGTTCCCGGGGCTATGGCTACACCTTC.